This TCR beta chain originates from a study of OX40 agonist ivuxolimab in advanced cancers. Study conclusions and caveats: There was clonal expansion of CD4+ and CD8+ blood T cells by week 6 at 0.1 to 3.0 mg/kg. Partly responding patients at 0.1-3.0 mg/kg showed some of the smallest clonal expansion.

V was clipped by 3 bases and J by 10 bases, with 22 bases between them. The CDR3 is 16 residues long. Germline-derived CDR1 and CDR2 are LNHDA and SQIVND (reference sequence). Researchers took blood at baseline, on cycle 4 day 1, and on cycle 7 day 1. Produced via immunoSEQ multiplex PCR; TCRdb's table is partial and in-frame only. The sample records approximately 48,000 clones, around 73% being singletons. A remark on this clone: Antigen specificity is unknown.

The chain joins TRBV19 to TRBJ2-1, with D uncertain. The sequencing used CD4+ or CD8+ T cells sorted from blood, collected in a trial of the OX40 agonist ivuxolimab. This TCR was sampled from an adult with an advanced solid tumor such as melanoma, head and neck, liver or kidney cancer. CDR3 coding DNA: TGTGCCAGTAGTATCTTAGGGCAGGTGAGAAATAACGAGCAGTTCTTC. Translated, it gives CASSILGQVRNNEQFF.